The source of this T cell receptor beta chain is a study of CD8 T cells in Susac syndrome. An input of roughly 0.5 to 1 ug of RNA was subjected to reverse transcription using random hexamers. The method of amplification for TCR beta CDR3 was immunoSEQ multiplex PCR, covering 54 Vbeta and 13 Jbeta. TCRdb re-called the immunoSEQ multiplex PCR reads with MiXCR, one entry per CDR3 protein. The sample lists hundreds of thousands of distinct CDR3 sequences; roughly 93% were seen once. V lost 5 bases and J lost 7; bases outside the gene matches: 13. CDR3 length: 16 residues. CDR1 and CDR2 from the germline V gene are SGHRS and YFSETQ.

The specimen sequenced was CD4+ T cells from PBMCs. The sequence was obtained from a human donor with multiple sclerosis. V is TRBV5-1 and J is TRBJ2-1; 9 bases map to TRBD2. CDR3 DNA sequence: TGCGCCAGCAGTCGCTTCGCGGGGGGGACGTCAAATGAGCAGTTCTTC. This translates into CASSRFAGGTSNEQFF.